These T cell receptor beta chains were read from a single sample in a study of cytomegalovirus exposure and HLA in healthy donors. The table came from immunoSEQ multiplex PCR; TCRdb's copy has only in-frame clones and leaves some out. The top ten hold 1% of the sample, which has approximately 280,000 clones, roughly 85% seen once. The sequenced material came from PBMCs. The source of these receptors is a woman aged 18-29 years in good health and CMV-seronegative. Each CDR3 is given with its conserved first and last residue. D genes are given only for firm matches. Size values are once, few and many counts, or a class for expanded clones, and some rows have none.

>TRBJ2-7|TRBV4-1|TRBD2|NA
TGCGCCAGCAGCCTTCGACTAGCGGGGAATGACGAGCAGTACTTC
CASSLRLAGNDEQYF
>TRBJ1-6|TRBV10-3|TRBD1|NA
TGTGCCATCAGTCAATGGACAGGGGTGGACTCACCCCTCCACTTT
CAISQWTGVDSPLHF
>TRBJ1-2|TRBV18|TRBD1|NA
TGTGCCAGCTCACCAGACAGGGGCGGCTACACCTTC
CASSPDRGGYTF
>TRBJ1-2|TRBV28|TRBD1|NA
TGTGCCAGCAGTTCCAGGGACAGGGTAGGCTACACCTTC
CASSSRDRVGYTF
>TRBJ2-6|TRBV14|NA|NA
TGTGCCAGCAGGCGAGCAGGAGGGGTCGGTGGGGCCAACGTCCTGACTTTC
CASRRAGGVGGANVLTF
>TRBJ1-4|TRBV6-1|NA|NA
TGTGCCAGCAGTGATACTGGTAATGAAAAACTGTTTTTT
CASSDTGNEKLFF
>TRBJ1-2|TRBV29-1|NA|few
TGCAGCGCCGGACGGTTGAGGGACTACACCTTC
CSAGRLRDYTF
>TRBJ1-1|TRBV9|TRBD1|NA
TGTGCCAGCAGCCTTCGGACAGGGCAGAACACTGAAGCTTTCTTT
CASSLRTGQNTEAFF
>TRBJ2-5|TRBV30|NA|NA
TGTGCCTGGTCCACTACCCAAGAGACCCAGTACTTC
CAWSTTQETQYF
>TRBJ1-2|TRBV30|TRBD1|few
TGTGCCTGGAGTGTACTTACAGGGGGGTATGGCTACACCTTC
CAWSVLTGGYGYTF
>TRBJ1-2|TRBV6-5|NA|NA
TGTGCCAGCAGTTACGTGGGCGGCGGGGTTGGCTACACCTTC
CASSYVGGGVGYTF